These T cell receptor beta chains were read from a single sample in a study of blood T cells in healthy people across ages. TCRdb re-called the 5' RACE reads through MiXCR, storing one row per CDR3 protein. The sample holds about 1.4 million distinct CDR3 sequences, approximately 59% seen once. The sequenced material came from blood. All receptors come from a man aged 18 to 30 in good health. CDR3s include the opening cysteine and the closing phenylalanine or tryptophan. A D gene is named only where the DNA matches it firmly. Not every row has a clone size; where given, it reads once, few, many or a size class.

abundance	v_gene	j_gene	d_gene	CDR3aa	CDR3nt
few	TRBV10-3	TRBJ2-1	TRBD2	CAIRLSGLDNEQFF	TGTGCCATCAGGCTGTCAGGACTAGACAATGAGCAGTTCTTC
NA	TRBV15	TRBJ1-2	TRBD1	CATSPDRIYYGYTF	TGTGCCACCAGCCCGGACAGGATTTACTATGGCTACACCTTC
NA	TRBV7-2	TRBJ1-2	NA	CASSTWDTLYGYTF	TGTGCCAGCAGCACGTGGGACACCTTATATGGCTACACCTTC
NA	TRBV27	TRBJ2-7	TRBD1	CASSVNRGRRYEQYF	TGTGCCAGCAGTGTGAACAGGGGGCGACGATACGAGCAGTACTTC
NA	TRBV25-1	TRBJ2-7	TRBD1	CASSAFSGTGSYEQYF	TGTGCCAGCAGTGCTTTCTCCGGGACAGGGAGCTACGAGCAGTACTTC
NA	TRBV4-2	TRBJ2-3	NA	CASGDRTDTQYF	TGTGCCAGCGGGGACCGCACAGATACGCAGTATTTT
few	TRBV4-2	TRBJ2-5	NA	CASSHPLRETQYF	TGTGCCAGCAGCCATCCGCTAAGAGAGACCCAGTACTTC
NA	TRBV15	TRBJ1-2	TRBD1	CATSRTRDRGFYGYTF	TGTGCCACCAGCAGAACCCGGGACAGGGGGTTTTATGGCTACACCTTC
NA	TRBV20-1	TRBJ2-7	NA	CSAITGSGYEQYF	TGCAGTGCAATAACTGGGAGTGGTTACGAGCAGTACTTC
NA	TRBV5-1	TRBJ1-6	NA	CASSSTELNSPLHF	TGCGCCAGCAGCTCGACAGAGCTTAATTCACCCCTCCACTTT
NA	TRBV29-1	TRBJ2-7	NA	CSVGGRASSEQYF	TGCAGCGTTGGGGGCAGGGCTTCTTCCGAGCAGTACTTC
once	TRBV12-3/TRBV12-4	TRBJ1-1	NA	CASSLVGNGPMNTEAFF	TGTGCCAGCAGTTTAGTCGGGAATGGACCCATGAACACTGAAGCTTTCTTT
few	TRBV21-1	TRBJ2-5	NA	CASSQKAGVQETQYF	TGTGCCAGCAGCCAAAAAGCGGGGGTACAGGAGACCCAGTACTTC
NA	TRBV29-1	TRBJ1-2	NA	CGVWKNYGYTF	TGCGGCGTTTGGAAGAATTATGGCTACACCTTC